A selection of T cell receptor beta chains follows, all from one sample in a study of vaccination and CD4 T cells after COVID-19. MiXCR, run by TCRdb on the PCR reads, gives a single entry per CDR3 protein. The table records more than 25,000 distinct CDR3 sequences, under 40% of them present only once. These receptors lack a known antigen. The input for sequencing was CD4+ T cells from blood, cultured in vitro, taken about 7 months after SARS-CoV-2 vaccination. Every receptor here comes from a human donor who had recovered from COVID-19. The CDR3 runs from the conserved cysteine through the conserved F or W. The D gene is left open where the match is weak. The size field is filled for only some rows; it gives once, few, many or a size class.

cdr3_aa: CASSLAPVAGELFF
cdr3_nt: TGTGCCAGCAGCTTAGCGCCAGTGGCCGGGGAGCTGTTTTTT
v_call: TRBV7-2
d_call: NA
clone_size: NA
j_call: TRBJ2-2

cdr3_aa: CASSSLSVSTDTQYF
cdr3_nt: TGTGCCAGCAGTTCGCTCAGCGTTAGCACAGATACGCAGTATTTT
v_call: TRBV27
d_call: NA
clone_size: few
j_call: TRBJ2-3

cdr3_aa: CSAPPGLAQQGEQFF
cdr3_nt: TGCAGTGCCCCCCCGGGACTAGCCCAACAGGGTGAGCAGTTCTTC
v_call: TRBV20-1
d_call: TRBD2
clone_size: NA
j_call: TRBJ2-1

cdr3_aa: CASSQEAAQASGANVLTF
cdr3_nt: TGTGCCAGCAGCCAAGAGGCGGCCCAAGCGTCCGGGGCCAACGTCCTGACTTTC
v_call: TRBV4-2
d_call: NA
clone_size: NA
j_call: TRBJ2-6

cdr3_aa: CASSIVADSNQPQHF
cdr3_nt: TGTGCCAGTAGTATCGTGGCGGATAGCAATCAGCCCCAGCATTTT
v_call: TRBV19
d_call: NA
clone_size: few
j_call: TRBJ1-5

cdr3_aa: CATSDGTNLNNEQYF
cdr3_nt: TGTGCCACCAGTGATGGGACTAATCTCAATAACGAGCAGTACTTC
v_call: TRBV24-1
d_call: TRBD2
clone_size: few
j_call: TRBJ2-7

cdr3_aa: CASSYGREETQYF
cdr3_nt: TGTGCCAGTAGTTACGGAAGGGAAGAGACCCAGTACTTC
v_call: TRBV19
d_call: NA
clone_size: NA
j_call: TRBJ2-5

cdr3_aa: CASRLKQRGNQPQHF
cdr3_nt: TGTGCCAGCAGACTTAAACAACGGGGCAATCAGCCCCAGCATTTT
v_call: TRBV6-2/TRBV6-3
d_call: NA
clone_size: few
j_call: TRBJ1-5

cdr3_aa: CASSFARAGNQPQHF
cdr3_nt: TGTGCCAGCAGTTTCGCCCGGGCGGGCAATCAGCCCCAGCATTTT
v_call: TRBV28
d_call: NA
clone_size: few
j_call: TRBJ1-5

cdr3_aa: CSAREGTGGPDTQYF
cdr3_nt: TGCAGTGCTAGAGAGGGGACAGGGGGCCCGGATACGCAGTATTTT
v_call: TRBV20-1
d_call: TRBD1
clone_size: NA
j_call: TRBJ2-3

cdr3_aa: CASRDGNSHNEQFF
cdr3_nt: TGCGCCAGCCGGGACGGTAACTCCCACAATGAGCAGTTCTTC
v_call: TRBV10-2
d_call: NA
clone_size: once
j_call: TRBJ2-1

cdr3_aa: CSAGRRITDTQYF
cdr3_nt: TGCAGCGCTGGAAGGCGGATCACAGATACGCAGTATTTT
v_call: TRBV29-1
d_call: NA
clone_size: NA
j_call: TRBJ2-3

cdr3_aa: CASTSQAGGSNEQFF
cdr3_nt: TGTGCCAGCACCAGCCAAGCGGGAGGGTCAAATGAGCAGTTCTTC
v_call: TRBV7-9
d_call: TRBD2
clone_size: NA
j_call: TRBJ2-1

cdr3_aa: CASSEGLAGGADTQYF
cdr3_nt: TGTGCCAGCAGCGAGGGACTAGCGGGAGGTGCAGATACGCAGTATTTT
v_call: TRBV11-3
d_call: TRBD2
clone_size: NA
j_call: TRBJ2-3

cdr3_aa: CSAGRGGRWDEQFF
cdr3_nt: TGCAGTGCTGGACGCGGCGGGAGGTGGGATGAGCAGTTCTTC
v_call: TRBV20-1
d_call: TRBD2
clone_size: few
j_call: TRBJ2-1

cdr3_aa: CASSLAETQYF
cdr3_nt: TGTGCCAGCAGCTTAGCCGAGACCCAGTACTTC
v_call: TRBV7-6
d_call: NA
clone_size: NA
j_call: TRBJ2-5

cdr3_aa: CASSQGYVASGSSYEQYF
cdr3_nt: TGCGCCAGCAGCCAAGGGTATGTGGCTAGCGGTAGCTCCTACGAGCAGTACTTC
v_call: TRBV4-1
d_call: TRBD2
clone_size: NA
j_call: TRBJ2-7

cdr3_aa: CASSATGFLTEAFF
cdr3_nt: TGTGCCAGCAGTGCCACAGGGTTCTTAACTGAAGCTTTCTTT
v_call: TRBV2
d_call: NA
clone_size: NA
j_call: TRBJ1-1

cdr3_aa: CASSSSGAPTDTQYF
cdr3_nt: TGTGCCAGCAGTTCTAGCGGGGCACCCACAGATACGCAGTATTTT
v_call: TRBV28
d_call: TRBD2
clone_size: NA
j_call: TRBJ2-3

cdr3_aa: CASSIGQGTEAFF
cdr3_nt: TGTGCCAGTAGTATCGGGCAGGGCACTGAAGCTTTCTTT
v_call: TRBV19
d_call: NA
clone_size: once
j_call: TRBJ1-1